These 15 T cell receptor beta chains were all obtained from the same sample, sequenced in a study of blood T cell repertoires in COVID-19. The data were produced by immunoSEQ multiplex PCR, yet TCRdb's version contains in-frame clones alone and is incomplete. The data contain about 25,000 clones, about 84% of them singletons. The specimen was peripheral blood. Every receptor here comes from a man in his fifties with active or convalescent COVID-19.

The CDR3 DNA reads TGTGCCAGTAGTATTGGCCAGACTAACTATGGCTACACCTTC. Translation: CASSIGQTNYGYTF. This rearrangement joins TRBV19 to TRBJ1-2; the D is unclear. CDR1 is LNHDA, CDR2 SQIVND, per germline (reference sequence). V dropped 3 bases and J dropped 0 bases, with 8 bases sitting between them. The CDR3 runs to 14 residues.

The chain carries TRBV28 and TRBJ2-1, with 9 bases lining up with TRBD2. Germline CDR1 is MDHEN and CDR2 is SYDVKM. The CDR3 covers 23 residues. Trimming cost V 3 bases and J 0 bases; bases outside gene matches: 24. The CDR3 sequence is CASSFPFPGSSGRRLSSYNEQFF. Here the CDR3 DNA reads TGTGCCAGCAGTTTCCCCTTCCCGGGTTCGAGCGGGAGGAGACTAAGCTCCTACAATGAGCAGTTCTTC.

The CDR3 loop reads CASSLVGGTEAFF. CDR3 nucleotide sequence: TGTGCCAGCAGCTTAGTAGGGGGCACTGAAGCTTTCTTT. The chain has TRBV11-2 and TRBJ1-1; possibly TRBD1 for D (6 bases). Trimming removed 1 base at V and 4 bases at J, with 7 bases between. The CDR3 is 13 amino acids. Per germline, CDR1 SGHAT and CDR2 FQNNGV. Looking up the rest from reference TRBV11-2 and TRBJ1-1 gives the full variable domain: EAGVAQSPRYKIIEKRQSVAFWCNPISGHATLYWYQQILGQGPKLLIQFQNNGVVDDSQLPKDRFSAERLKGVDSTLKIQPAKLEDSAVYLCASSLVGGTEAFFGQGTRLTVV.

The chain carries TRBV7-3 and TRBJ2-7, with 7 positions matching TRBD2. This CDR3 region has 15 residues. The germline CDR1 and CDR2 sequences are SGHTA and FQGTGA. Trimming cost V 5 bases and J 0 bases; bases outside gene matches: 7. The CDR3 protein is CASSPVGGSSYEQYF. In DNA, the CDR3 is TGTGCCAGCAGCCCAGTCGGGGGGTCCTCCTACGAGCAGTACTTC.

The chain uses TRBV6-5 and TRBJ2-7; TRBD1 matches at 7 bases. The junction had 5 bases not matched to a gene; V was cut back by 7 bases and J by 2 bases. Germline-derived CDR1 and CDR2 are MNHEY and SVGAGI. The length of the CDR3 is 13 residues. The CDR3 DNA is TGTGCCAGCATCGGACAGGTTCCCTACGAGCAGTACTTC. Encoded protein: CASIGQVPYEQYF.

This chain connects TRBV27 to TRBJ2-1; perhaps TRBD1 as D (5 bases). The CDR3 runs to 16 residues. Germline CDR1 is MNHEY and CDR2 is SMNVEV (reference sequence). V dropped 1 base and J dropped 0 bases, with 10 bases sitting between them. In nucleotides, the CDR3 is TGTGCCAGCAGTTTATATCAGGGCATCTCCTACAATGAGCAGTTCTTC. It is translated as CASSLYQGISYNEQFF.

V and J are TRBV18 and TRBJ1-3; D is undetermined. This CDR3 spans 16 amino acids. V was clipped by 2 bases and J by 0 bases, with 11 bases between them. The germline V gene encodes CDR1 KGHSH and CDR2 LQKENI. The CDR3 spells CASSPGGLNSGNTIYF. The CDR3 region has the DNA TGTGCCAGCTCACCAGGAGGTCTGAACTCTGGAAACACCATATATTTT.

The chain uses TRBV5-6 and TRBJ2-3; D uncertain. Trimming removed 1 base at V and 5 bases at J, with 2 bases between. Germline V lookup: CDR1 SGHDT, CDR2 YYEEEE. The length of the CDR3 is 11 residues. This CDR3 reads CASSLRDTQYF. The CDR3 DNA is TGTGCCAGCAGCTTGCGAGATACGCAGTATTTT.

The V call is TRBV6-5, the J call TRBJ2-7, with TRBD2 as a possible D gene (5 bases). This CDR3 comprises 15 residues. Germline V gives CDR1 MNHEY, CDR2 SVGAGI. V dropped 6 bases and J dropped 6 bases, with 21 bases sitting between them. The CDR3 reads CASRPSASPTSEQYF. For the CDR3, the DNA is TGTGCCAGCAGGCCCAGCGCTTCCCCAACTAGCGAGCAGTACTTC.

The V and J genes are TRBV5-4 and TRBJ1-6; 8 bases map to TRBD1. CDR1 and CDR2 (germline): SGHNT, YYREEE (reference sequence). The CDR3 consists of 14 residues. Germline trimming cut 6 bases from V and 9 bases from J; bases unmatched to any gene: 8. The CDR3 spells CASTPGGFGSPLHF. In DNA, the CDR3 is TGTGCCAGCACCCCAGGGGGCTTCGGTTCACCCCTCCACTTT.

This rearrangement joins TRBV7-6 to TRBJ2-2, with 8 bases aligning to TRBD1. After removal of 1 base from V and 7 bases from J, the junction contained 14 bases not matched to a gene. Looked up from germline, CDR1 is SGHVS and CDR2 is FNYEAQ. This CDR3 is 18 amino acids long. The CDR3 spells CASSLGLTGDLLVGELFF. CDR3 in DNA: TGTGCCAGCAGCTTAGGATTGACAGGGGACTTATTGGTCGGGGAGCTGTTTTTT.

The chain joins TRBV30 to TRBJ1-2; the match to TRBD1 covers 10 bases. V lost 2 bases and J lost 7; bases outside the gene matches: 4. The germline CDR1 and CDR2 sequences are GTSNPN and SVGIG (reference sequence). The CDR3 is 13 residues long. The CDR3 coding sequence is TGTGCCTGGAGTTACCGGGACAGGGGTGGCTACACCTTC. Residues: CAWSYRDRGGYTF.

V is TRBV18 and J is TRBJ1-4; TRBD1 aligns across 9 bases. V shed 4 bases, J shed 5 bases, and the junction held 8 bases outside the gene matches. Per germline, CDR1 KGHSH and CDR2 LQKENI. The CDR3 spans 16 residues. The DNA for the CDR3 is TGTGCCAGCTCACGGTACCCGGGACAGGGAAATGAAAAACTGTTTTTT. This translates into CASSRYPGQGNEKLFF.

The genes are TRBV27 and TRBJ2-7; 9 bases fit TRBD1. The CDR3 length is 12 residues. Germline CDR1 reads MNHEY; CDR2 reads SMNVEV (reference sequence). In DNA, the CDR3 is TGTGCCAGCAGTTCCCCGGGACAGGGCCATTCCGTC. Translating it yields CASSSPGQGHSV.

This clone was counted a few times. This chain joins TRBV27 and TRBJ2-7; TRBD1 matches at 8 bases. V gave up 1 base and J gave up 3 bases; unmatched junction bases: 2. This CDR3 is 14 amino acids long. The germline CDR1 and CDR2 sequences are MNHEY and SMNVEV (reference sequence). The CDR3 DNA sequence: TGTGCCAGCAGTTTATTGGACAGGGTCTACGAGCAGTACTTC. Encoded protein: CASSLLDRVYEQYF.